This T cell receptor (beta chain) was found in a study of T cells after yellow fever vaccination. The V and J ends lost 2 bases and 2 bases respectively, with 7 bases between them. The CDR3 is 13 residues long. Germline CDR1 and CDR2: ENHRY and SYGVKD. TCRdb reprocessed the 5' RACE reads via MiXCR and lists one record per CDR3 protein. Of 70,000 or so distinct CDR3 sequences listed, 5% to 6.5% are singletons. Study results and caveats: When the response was secondary, it was weaker but reached its peak faster, day 5 versus 15.

In this sample, this clonotype turned up many times. Its target is unknown. Specimen: CD4+ T cells sorted from PBMCs, collected more than 13 days after the first yellow fever vaccination. This chain links TRBV10-3 with TRBJ2-7, with D tentatively TRBD1 (6 bases). This sequence was found in a man between 18 and 29 years old who received the YFV17D yellow fever vaccine. CDR3 nucleotides: TGTGCCATCAGTGAGGCAGGGGCCTACGAGCAGTACGTC. It translates to CAISEAGAYEQYV.